Following are 18 T cell receptor beta chains from one sample sequenced in a study of T cell responses to AZD1222 COVID-19 vaccine. Sequencing was performed with immunoSEQ multiplex PCR; in TCRdb, only in-frame clones are kept and a portion is missing. The sample has some 120,000 clones, 92% seen once. The sample was peripheral blood, taken on day 0 of AZD1222 vaccination. The receptors derive from an adult in good health.

This rearrangement joins TRBV14 to TRBJ1-5; a possible D gene is TRBD1 (6 bases). The germline V and J ends were trimmed by 1 base and 6 bases, with 16 bases remaining between them. This CDR3 has 16 amino acids. Per germline, CDR1 SGHDN and CDR2 FVKESK. Written as DNA, the CDR3 is TGTGCCAGCAGCCAAGCCCTTGACAGGATTGTTCAGCCCCAGCATTTT. This encodes CASSQALDRIVQPQHF.

This chain joins TRBV14 and TRBJ1-6, with 8 bases matching TRBD1. With 3 bases clipped from V and 5 bases from J, the junction kept 6 bases outside the gene matches. This CDR3 is 16 amino acids long. Germline V gene data show CDR1 as SGHDN and CDR2 as FVKESK. The DNA of the CDR3 is TGTGCCAGCAGCCACGACAGGGGACGGCATAATTCACCCCTCCACTTT. Protein product: CASSHDRGRHNSPLHF.

The rearrangement uses TRBV18 and TRBJ2-2; D is unclear. CDR3 size: 14 residues. The V gene's germline CDR1 is KGHSH and CDR2 LQKENI. The V and J ends lost 0 bases and 8 bases respectively, with 10 bases between them. In nucleotides, the CDR3 is TGTGCCAGCTCACCACCGTCCCGCTCTGGGGAGCTGTTTTTT. Protein product: CASSPPSRSGELFF.

The rearrangement joins TRBV5-1 to TRBJ1-2; possibly TRBD1 for D (6 bases). V lost 6 bases and J lost 6, with 18 bases in between. From germline, CDR1 is SGHRS and CDR2 YFSETQ. There are 14 residues in the CDR3. The CDR3 sequence: CASKVLAGANGYTF. The DNA for the CDR3 is TGCGCCAGCAAGGTCCTCGCAGGGGCCAATGGCTACACCTTC.

The chain employs TRBV30 and TRBJ2-7, with 7 bases matching TRBD1. V was clipped by 4 bases and J by 9 bases; unmatched bases: 18. CDR1 and CDR2 from the germline V gene are GTSNPN and SVGIG (reference sequence). The length of the CDR3 is 15 residues. This CDR3 reads CAWTPLTGNAVGQYF. CDR3 bases: TGTGCCTGGACCCCGTTGACAGGGAATGCCGTCGGGCAGTACTTC.

This clone came up once. The chain recombines TRBV18 with TRBJ1-1, with D unclear. The CDR3 is made up of 16 amino acids. V was shortened by 1 base and J by 0 bases, with 12 bases between the two germline ends. The germline gives CDR1 KGHSH, CDR2 LQKENI. This CDR3 reads CASSPRVGRMNTEAFF. Here the CDR3 DNA reads TGTGCCAGCTCACCACGGGTAGGGCGAATGAACACTGAAGCTTTCTTT.

This clone occurred once. V and J are TRBV6-6 and TRBJ2-2; D is possibly TRBD1 (6 bases). The V end lost 0 bases, the J end lost 3 bases, and 8 bases lay between the germline ends. The V gene's germline CDR1 is MNHNY and CDR2 SVGAGI (reference sequence). This CDR3 comprises 15 residues. Written as DNA, the CDR3 is TGTGCCAGCAGTTACTCAGGGGGAGACACCGGGGAGCTGTTTTTT. This translates into CASSYSGGDTGELFF.

The gene calls are TRBV6-2 or TRBV6-3 and TRBJ2-5; D possibly corresponds to TRBD2 (6 bases). V gave up 2 bases and J gave up 2 bases, with 18 bases separating them. CDR3 size: 17 residues. Germline V gene data show CDR1 as MNHEY and CDR2 as SVGEGT. This CDR3 reads CASSYPKTRKEQETQYF. CDR3 in DNA: TGTGCCAGCAGTTACCCGAAGACTAGGAAGGAACAAGAGACCCAGTACTTC.

V and J are TRBV13 and TRBJ1-4; a possible D gene is TRBD1 (6 bases). From germline, CDR1 is PRHDT and CDR2 FYEKMQ (reference sequence). The CDR3 runs 15 residues. V was shortened by 2 bases and J by 8 bases, with 15 bases between the two germline ends. The CDR3 is CASSLNTGLPEKLFF. The CDR3 coding sequence is TGTGCCAGCAGCTTAAACACAGGGTTACCAGAAAAACTGTTTTTT.

This chain connects TRBV7-9 to TRBJ2-2; no reliable D call. This CDR3 is built from 15 residues. Trimming removed 4 bases at V and 0 bases at J, with 9 bases between. Germline CDR1 and CDR2: SEHNR and FQNEAQ (reference sequence). The CDR3 sequence: CASSSPRPNTGELFF. The CDR3 DNA sequence: TGTGCCAGCAGCTCCCCCCGCCCGAACACCGGGGAGCTGTTTTTT.

The V gene is TRBV19, the J gene TRBJ2-4; 7 bases line up with TRBD2. The V gene end was trimmed by 1 base and the J gene end by 7 bases; junction bases not matched to a gene: 7. The CDR3 covers 15 residues. Germline lookup yields CDR1 LNHDA and CDR2 SQIVND (reference sequence). In DNA form, the CDR3 reads TGTGCCAGTAGTATAGCAGGCGGGAGCCCCAACATTCAGTACTTC. It yields the protein CASSIAGGSPNIQYF.

The V call is TRBV7-8, the J call TRBJ1-5, with unresolved D. The V gene lost 2 bases and the J gene lost 0 bases, with 11 bases spanning the gap. CDR3 length equals 16 residues. Per the germline V gene, CDR1 is SGHVS and CDR2 is FQNEAQ. This CDR3 reads CASSLSARLSNQPQHF. CDR3 sequence (DNA): TGTGCCAGCAGCTTATCGGCCCGGCTTAGCAATCAGCCCCAGCATTTT.

The gene calls are TRBV2 and TRBJ1-2; D gene uncertain. V shed 5 bases and J shed 6 bases, with 13 bases lying between them. Germline V lookup: CDR1 SNHLY, CDR2 FYNNEI. The CDR3 length is 13 residues. The DNA for the CDR3 is TGTGCCAGCAGTACGCGGGCGCGGGATGGCTACACCTTC. Translated, it gives CASSTRARDGYTF. Full variable domain (missing parts from reference TRBV2 and TRBJ1-2): EPEVTQTPSHQVTQMGQEVILRCVPISNHLYFYWYRQILGQKVEFLVSFYNNEISEKSEIFDDQFSVERPDGSNFTLKIRSTKLEDSAMYFCASSTRARDGYTFGSGTRLTVV.

J is TRBJ2-5 and V is TRBV7-2; no clear D. CDR1 SGHTA and CDR2 FQGNSA come from the germline V gene. V lost 0 bases and J 5 bases, leaving 4 bases between the germline ends. The CDR3 consists of 12 residues. CDR3 nucleotides: TGTGCCAGCAGCTTAGCGGGGGAGACCCAGTACTTC. As protein: CASSLAGETQYF.

This chain joins TRBV30 and TRBJ2-7, with 7 nucleotides matching TRBD2. Germline-derived CDR1 and CDR2 are GTSNPN and SVGIG (reference sequence). CDR3 size: 15 residues. J lost 5 bases, V lost 2 bases, and 12 bases had no gene match. The CDR3, as DNA: TGTGCCTGGAGTTCACCTGGGAGGGGCCCCAACGAGCAGTACTTC. It is translated as CAWSSPGRGPNEQYF. Full variable domain (missing parts from reference TRBV30 and TRBJ2-7): SQTIHQWPATLVQPVGSPLSLECTVEGTSNPNLYWYRQAAGRGLQLLFYSVGIGQISSEVPQNLSASRPQDRQFILSSKKLLLSDSGFYLCAWSSPGRGPNEQYFGPGTRLTVT.

This chain uses TRBV27 with TRBJ1-6; D possibly corresponds to TRBD1 (6 bases). The CDR3 is made up of 15 amino acids. Trimming pared 3 bases from V and 9 bases from J, leaving 15 bases between. Germline assignment: CDR1 MNHEY and CDR2 SMNVEV (reference sequence). CDR3 sequence: CASSFNIRGGSPLHF. In DNA form, the CDR3 reads TGTGCCAGCAGTTTTAATATCCGAGGGGGTTCACCCCTCCACTTT.

The chain is built from TRBV25-1 and TRBJ1-1, with D perhaps matching TRBD1 (5 bases). CDR1 is MGHDK and CDR2 is SYGVNS in the germline V gene. The V end was cut by 2 bases, the J end by 4 bases, with 14 bases between. The CDR3 length is 15 residues. The CDR3 sequence: CASSEPGGVGTEAFF. CDR3 bases: TGTGCCAGCAGTGAACCCGGGGGGGTCGGCACTGAAGCTTTCTTT.

As regards this clone: A read error may account for a junction end that differs from germline. The chain carries TRBV5-4 and TRBJ1-1, with D possibly TRBD1 on 5 matching bases. This CDR3 is 12 amino acids long. The germline CDR1 and CDR2 sequences are SGHNT and YYREEE (reference sequence). The CDR3: CASSLGGTGGSF. The CDR3 bases are TGTGCCAGCAGCTTGGGGGGGACGGGAGGTTCCTTT.